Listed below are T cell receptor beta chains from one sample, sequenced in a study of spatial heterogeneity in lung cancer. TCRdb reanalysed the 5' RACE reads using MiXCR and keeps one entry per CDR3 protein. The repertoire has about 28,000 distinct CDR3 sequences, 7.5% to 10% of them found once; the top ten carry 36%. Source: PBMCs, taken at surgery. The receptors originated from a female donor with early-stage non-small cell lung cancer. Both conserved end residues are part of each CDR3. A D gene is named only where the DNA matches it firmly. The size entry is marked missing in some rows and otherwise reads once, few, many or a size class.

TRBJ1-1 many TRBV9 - TGTGCCAGCAGCCGCCTTAGGGGGACCAAAAACACTGAAGCTTTCTTT CASSRLRGTKNTEAFF
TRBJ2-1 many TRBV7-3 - TGTGCCAGCAGCGACGTAGGCTATGAGCAGTTCTTC CASSDVGYEQFF
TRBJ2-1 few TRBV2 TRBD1 TGTGCCAGCACCCGGGACAGCAATGAGCAGTTCTTC CASTRDSNEQFF
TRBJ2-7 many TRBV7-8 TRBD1 TGTGCCAGCAGCTTTGACAGGGCGAAGCCTTACGAGCAGTACTTC CASSFDRAKPYEQYF
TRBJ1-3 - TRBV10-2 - TGCGCCAGCAGTGAGTGGTATGGAACAGTCACCATATATTTT CASSEWYGTVTIYF
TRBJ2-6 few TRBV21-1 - TGTGCCAGCAGCAGCCCCAGAGCTGGGGCCAACGTCCTGACTTTC CASSSPRAGANVLTF
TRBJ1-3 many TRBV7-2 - TGTGCCAGCAGCTTAGCGTGGGTACCAGGGCCAGGAAACACCATATATTTT CASSLAWVPGPGNTIYF
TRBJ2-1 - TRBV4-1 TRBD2 TGCGCCAGCAGCGCGCCGGGACTAGGTCGTGAGCAGTTCTTC CASSAPGLGREQFF
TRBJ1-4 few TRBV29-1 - TGCAGTTTCAAGGGGTGGAGGGATGAAAAACTGTTTTTT CSFKGWRDEKLFF
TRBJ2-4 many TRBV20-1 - TGCAGTGCTAGAGATGGAACTAGTAGGAACATTCAGTACTTC CSARDGTSRNIQYF
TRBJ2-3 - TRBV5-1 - TGCGCCAGCAGCTGGGGGGACGGCGAAATCACAGATACGCAGTATTTT CASSWGDGEITDTQYF
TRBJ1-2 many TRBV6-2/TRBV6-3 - TGTGCCAGCAGTTACTCGATACGGATTAACTATGGCTACACCTTC CASSYSIRINYGYTF
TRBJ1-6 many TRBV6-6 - TGTGCCAGCTGCCGTTCCAGAGTGGAATCCTCCCCCCTCCACTTT CASCRSRVESSPLHF